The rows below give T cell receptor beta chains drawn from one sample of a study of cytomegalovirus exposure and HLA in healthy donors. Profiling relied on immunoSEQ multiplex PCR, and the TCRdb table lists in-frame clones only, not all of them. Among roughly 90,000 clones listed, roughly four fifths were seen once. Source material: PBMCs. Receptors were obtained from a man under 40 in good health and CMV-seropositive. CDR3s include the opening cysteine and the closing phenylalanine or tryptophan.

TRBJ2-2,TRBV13,CASSFLTGELFF
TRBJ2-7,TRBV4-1,CASSQPGQADYEQYF
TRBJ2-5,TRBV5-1,CASSQGYVETQYF
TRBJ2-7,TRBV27,CASSSFGRSSYEQYF
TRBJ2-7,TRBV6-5,CASRTREVYEQYF
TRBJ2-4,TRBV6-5,CATRGQGGYIQYF
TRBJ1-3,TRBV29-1,CSVTGPPGNTIYF
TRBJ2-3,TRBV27,CASSLEGRKKYF
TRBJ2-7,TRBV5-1,CASSVRTGLESYEQYF
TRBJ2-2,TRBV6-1,CASRRGLGELFF
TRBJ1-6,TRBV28,CASRFWTGEYSPLHF
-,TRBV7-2,CASSLSYEQYF
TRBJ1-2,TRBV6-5,CASSEEAGGSGYTF
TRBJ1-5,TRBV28,CASSLWLQGGDQPQHF
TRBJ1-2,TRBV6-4,CASSASTGHGYTF
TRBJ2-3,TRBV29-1,CSGRGTSGRGGTDTQYF